What follows is one T cell receptor (beta chain) and its context. Its target is not known. The entry originates in a study of a mutant IDH1 vaccine in newly diagnosed glioma. For the study at large: The study started vaccination 4-6 weeks after radiotherapy alone, or with temozolomide cycles. The treated population exhibited a male proportion of roughly 62%, a female proportion of roughly 40%, and a mean age of roughly 41 years.

CDR1 and CDR2 (germline): ENHRY, SYGVKD. The CDR3 extends over 14 amino acids. Profiled with immunoSEQ multiplex PCR; TCRdb holds only in-frame clones, not every one. The sample consists of about 77,000 clones, about 85% of them appearing once. Time point: week 23, last vaccination. What each vaccine dose contained was 300 ug of mutant IDH1 20-mer peptide, accompanied by topical imiquimod. This rearrangement joins TRBV10-3 to TRBJ2-5, with a weak D call TRBD2 (5 bases). The J call is doubtful: the DNA matches TRBJ2-7 better. This TCR was recovered from a woman in her fifties or sixties with glioma. This specimen consisted of PBMCs, obtained from a glioma patient whose treatment included an IDH1 peptide vaccine. CDR3 amino acids: CAIGNQRTSYEQYF. The CDR3 DNA reads TGTGCCATCGGTAACCAGCGGACCTCCTACGAGCAGTACTTC.